This T cell receptor beta chain was profiled in a study of vaccination effects on CD4 cells after COVID-19. Broader study findings: Late in the post-vaccination period, infection-induced and vaccine-induced clones underwent marked clonal contraction.

Assay: immunoSEQ multiplex PCR; the TCRdb copy retains only in-frame clones and omits some. The data show some 68,000 clones, around 75% seen once. Before sequencing took place, the ViraFEST assay used viral peptide pools to expand antigen-specific CD4+ T cells. CD4+ T cell isolation took place after 10 days of culture. Nucleocapsid antibody tests were negative, and the vaccine recipients had no prior SARS-CoV-2 infection. To note about this clone: Its specificity is unknown.

The CDR3 is 15 amino acids. Germline V gives CDR1 MNHEY, CDR2 SVGAGI. Trimming took off 4 bases at V and 0 bases at J, with 10 bases between the two ends. This chain joins TRBV6-5 and TRBJ1-3; the D is unclear. The sequence was obtained from a human donor who received a COVID-19 vaccine. The specimen comprised CD4+ T cells from PBMCs cultured with HCoV-OC43 spike peptides, sampled before COVID-19 vaccination. Documented subset: HCoV-OC43 spike overlapping peptide pool stimulation. DNA for the CDR3: TGTGCCAGCAGTTCCAGACCGATCTCTGGAAACACCATATATTTT. It yields the protein CASSSRPISGNTIYF.